The present T cell receptor (beta chain) was sequenced within a study of blood T cells in healthy people across ages. The donors, healthy Caucasians from Russia, were aged about 6 to 90. This clonotype was recorded a few times. V lost 8 bases, J lost 4 bases, and 8 bases stayed unmatched. The germline V gene has CDR1 SEHNR and CDR2 FQNEAQ (reference sequence). CDR3 length: 14 amino acids. Through a sample-barcoded 5' primer and a J-beta primer mix, a second PCR was run for about 6 to 11 cycles. TCRdb fed the 5' RACE reads into MiXCR, producing one record per CDR3 protein. The repertoire includes 750,000 to 1,000,000 distinct CDR3 sequences, about 29% of them detected once, and 10% to 13% sits in the top ten. The sample also formed part of further work on T cells of mothers and their children.

The receptor was derived from a woman aged 35 to 49 in good health. Sequencing was carried out using blood. The gene calls are TRBV7-9 and TRBJ2-1; 7 bases align to TRBD1. The CDR3 sequence is CASVLRGSYNEQFF. DNA for the CDR3: TGTGCCAGCGTACTCAGGGGGTCTTACAATGAGCAGTTCTTC. Full variable domain (remainder filled in from reference TRBV7-9 and TRBJ2-1): DTGVSQNPRHKITKRGQNVTFRCDPISEHNRLYWYRQTLGQGPEFLTYFQNEAQLEKSRLLSDRFSAERPKGSFSTLEIQRTEQGDSAMYLCASVLRGSYNEQFFGPGTRLTVL.